This note documents a single T cell receptor (beta chain) sequence. The data stem from a study of T cells in narcolepsy. V was trimmed by 0 bases and J by 6 bases, leaving 11 bases between them. The CDR3 extends over 14 amino acids. Germline values: CDR1 KGHSH, CDR2 LQKENI. Profiling relied on immunoSEQ multiplex PCR, and the TCRdb table lists in-frame clones only, not all of them. The profile covers some 35,000 clones, with about 80% appearing a single time and 2.3% taken by the ten largest. The source of this sequence is a human donor in good health. The sequenced material came from memory (CD45RA-) CD4+ T cells from blood. V and J are TRBV18 and TRBJ1-1, with D perhaps TRBD1 (5 bases). CDR3 sequence: CASSPPRGTAEAFF. In DNA form, the CDR3 reads TGTGCCAGCTCACCACCGAGGGGTACGGCTGAAGCTTTCTTT. Supplemented by reference TRBV18 and TRBJ1-1, the full variable domain reads NAGVMQNPRHLVRRRGQEARLRCSPMKGHSHVYWYRQLPEEGLKFMVYLQKENIIDESGMPKERFSAEFPKEGPSILRIQQVVRGDSAAYFCASSPPRGTAEAFFGQGTRLTVV.